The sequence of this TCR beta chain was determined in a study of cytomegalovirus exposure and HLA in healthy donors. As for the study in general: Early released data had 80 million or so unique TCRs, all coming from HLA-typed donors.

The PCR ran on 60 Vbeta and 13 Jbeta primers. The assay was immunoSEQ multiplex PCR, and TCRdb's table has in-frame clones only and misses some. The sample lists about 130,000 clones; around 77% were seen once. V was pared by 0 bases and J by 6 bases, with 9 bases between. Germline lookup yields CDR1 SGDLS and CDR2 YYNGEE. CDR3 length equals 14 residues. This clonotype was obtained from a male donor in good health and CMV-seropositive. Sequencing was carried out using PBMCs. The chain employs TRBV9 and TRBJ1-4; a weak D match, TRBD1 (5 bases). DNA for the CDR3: TGTGCCAGCAGCGTAGAGGGCAGGGATGAAAAACTGTTTTTT. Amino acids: CASSVEGRDEKLFF.